This T cell receptor (beta chain) is drawn from a study of blood T cell repertoires in COVID-19. As for the study in general: Both acute and convalescent COVID-19 samples were obtained from the United States, Italy and Spain. T cells, B-cell-depleted T cells, or PBMCs provided the cDNA or gDNA that served as material.

Sequencing used immunoSEQ multiplex PCR; TCRdb keeps in-frame clones, though not all of them. Here the sample spans over 350,000 clones, around 88% being singletons. CDR1 is SGDLS, CDR2 YYNGEE, per germline. The V gene lost 3 bases and the J gene lost 5 bases, with 17 bases spanning the gap. CDR3 size: 15 residues. Source material: peripheral blood. The chain joins TRBV9 to TRBJ1-1; D not certain. The sequence derives from a woman in her twenties or thirties with acute or convalescent COVID-19. For the CDR3, the DNA is TGTGCCAGCAGCGCGAGTGGGCAAGGAAAAACTGAAGCTTTCTTT. Amino acids: CASSASGQGKTEAFF.